This T cell receptor beta chain was sequenced during a study of blood T cells in healthy people across ages. About the research overall: Through template switching, about one barcoded beta molecule was captured per two T cells, as measured in model experiments.

The second PCR ran roughly 7 to 12 cycles with a sample-barcoded 5' primer and J-beta primers. Each of the samples gave a minimum of 2.5 million paired-end reads that contained CDR3. A single record per CDR3 protein comes from TCRdb applying MiXCR to the 5' RACE reads. Of 850,000 to 1,000,000 distinct CDR3 sequences in the sample, roughly 51% were seen once. This clonotype was counted a few times. Germline CDR1 MNHNY, CDR2 SVGAGI (reference sequence). V dropped 2 bases and J dropped 10; count of bases not matched to a gene: 4. The CDR3 covers 12 residues. The sample consisted of blood. The chain has TRBV6-6 and TRBJ1-2; 7 bases fit TRBD1. This clonotype originated in a woman aged 55 to 70 in good health. CDR3 region: CASSYPRGDYTF. CDR3 nucleotide sequence: TGTGCCAGCAGTTACCCCAGGGGGGACTACACCTTC.